This T cell receptor beta chain was identified in a study of T cell repertoires in cytomegalovirus infection. TCRdb called the reads again in MiXCR, with one record for every CDR3 protein. The sample contains under 450,000 distinct CDR3 sequences, about 34% of which appear only once. With regard to this clonotype: The antigen is undetermined.

Findings and limits, study-wide: Individuals carrying CMV plus the relevant HLA were identified by cumulative frequency of public TCR beta families.

This sample comprised cultured PBMCs, obtained from culture after CMV antigen stimulation. This sequence was found in a human donor in good health (CMV status not recorded). Some clones in this sample may be carry-over from other donors' samples.

In DNA, the CDR3 is TGTGCCAGCAGCTTTCAGGGTTGGACTAGCAATCAGCCCCAGCATTTT. It codes for CASSFQGWTSNQPQHF. The V call is TRBV5-6, the J call TRBJ1-5, with D perhaps matching TRBD1 (5 bases). This CDR3 spans 16 amino acids. In germline, CDR1 is SGHDT, CDR2 YYEEEE. V was pared by 2 bases and J by 0 bases, with 12 bases between.